Described below is a single T cell receptor beta chain sequence and its context. No antigen is known for it. This CDR3 region has 15 residues. Trimming cost V 10 bases and J 7 bases; bases outside gene matches: 13. Unique molecular identifiers featured in how the TCRbeta library was prepared. TCRdb ran MiXCR on the PCR reads and lists one entry per CDR3 protein. The table has about 600,000 distinct CDR3 sequences, roughly 13% seen once; the top ten hold 2.2%. This record belongs to a study of T-cell reconstitution after alpha-beta-depleted transplantation in children. Study findings and constraints: Surviving recipient T cells and thymic progenitors underlay high day-60 TCRbeta diversity in some patients. At around two months after transplant, the alpha-beta T cells were reportedly derived from several hundred expanded clones that came from non-depleted graft cells. A year had passed since transplant, and T-cell counts and diversity by then came mostly from newly produced T cells.

This receptor was obtained from a male patient younger than 18 who had a stem cell transplant for acute myeloid leukemia, so the T cells may come from the graft donor. This sequence joins TRBV12-3 or TRBV12-4 and TRBJ2-1; 10 positions agree with TRBD2. This specimen was PBMCs, mostly from graft donor cells, taken 360 days after TCRalphabeta/CD19-depleted stem cell transplant. The CDR3 DNA follows: TGTGCCACAGCAGGTGGGACTAGCGCCCTAAATGAGCAGTTCTTC. Translating gives CATAGGTSALNEQFF.